What follows describes a single T cell receptor (beta chain). The antigen is undetermined. Trimming took off 2 bases at V and 0 bases at J, with 11 bases between the two ends. Germline V gene data show CDR1 as SGHRS and CDR2 as YFSETQ. The CDR3 covers 15 residues. It was with a sample-barcoded 5' primer and a J-beta primer mix that a second PCR of roughly 7 to 12 cycles was run. Every sample gave at least 2.5 million paired-end reads containing CDR3. TCRdb fed the 5' RACE reads into MiXCR, producing one record per CDR3 protein. The repertoire holds 980,000 or so distinct CDR3 sequences, around 48% seen once, with around an eighth in the top ten. This sample stems from a study of blood T cells in healthy people across ages. Overall study results and limits: In older individuals, TCR beta diversity per million T cells was lower, falling roughly linearly with age.

The sequence derives from a man younger than 40 in good health. The rearrangement joins TRBV5-1 to TRBJ1-1; perhaps TRBD1 as D (6 bases). The sample was blood. CDR3 amino acids: CASSFRAGVNTEAFF. DNA for the CDR3: TGCGCCAGCAGCTTTCGGGCAGGGGTGAACACTGAAGCTTTCTTT. Combining the CDR3 with reference TRBV5-1 and TRBJ1-1 gives the whole variable domain KAGVTQTPRYLIKTRGQQVTLSCSPISGHRSVSWYQQTPGQGLQFLFEYFSETQRNKGNFPGRFSGRQFSNSRSEMNVSTLELGDSALYLCASSFRAGVNTEAFFGQGTRLTVV.